This T cell receptor beta chain emerged from a study of vaccination and CD4 T cells after COVID-19. Looking at the study overall: The convalescent population consisted of six males and four females, two of whom were of Hispanic ethnicity.

A word on this clonotype: Its cognate antigen is unknown.

The CDR3 runs 14 residues. Trimming took 4 bases from V and 7 from J, leaving 11 bases between them. Sequenced with the Oncomine TCR Beta short-read assay was DNA taken from cultured CD4+ T cells. TCRdb reprocessed the PCR reads with MiXCR, giving one entry per CDR3 protein. The table lists about 4,900 distinct CDR3 sequences, about 39% of them singletons. The sample's treatment: approximately nine-day PBMC culture with coronavirus spike peptide pools or control peptides (ViraFEST assay). Gathering of the CD4+ T cells, from the unexposed donor, took place before the COVID-19 pandemic (2011-2018). Before TCRs were sequenced, ViraFEST expanded antigen-specific T cells with peptide pools. Testing used SARS-CoV-2 S/N and four cold-coronavirus spikes on unexposed-donor CD4+ T cells, cells permitting.

Sequenced material: CD4+ T cells from blood, cultured in vitro. The clonotype originates from a human donor in good health. V and J are TRBV12-3 or TRBV12-4 and TRBJ1-6; D is uncertain. The CDR3 nucleotides are TGTGCCAGCAGTTCTCGGACCTCGAATTCACCCCTCCACTTT. Protein: CASSSRTSNSPLHF.